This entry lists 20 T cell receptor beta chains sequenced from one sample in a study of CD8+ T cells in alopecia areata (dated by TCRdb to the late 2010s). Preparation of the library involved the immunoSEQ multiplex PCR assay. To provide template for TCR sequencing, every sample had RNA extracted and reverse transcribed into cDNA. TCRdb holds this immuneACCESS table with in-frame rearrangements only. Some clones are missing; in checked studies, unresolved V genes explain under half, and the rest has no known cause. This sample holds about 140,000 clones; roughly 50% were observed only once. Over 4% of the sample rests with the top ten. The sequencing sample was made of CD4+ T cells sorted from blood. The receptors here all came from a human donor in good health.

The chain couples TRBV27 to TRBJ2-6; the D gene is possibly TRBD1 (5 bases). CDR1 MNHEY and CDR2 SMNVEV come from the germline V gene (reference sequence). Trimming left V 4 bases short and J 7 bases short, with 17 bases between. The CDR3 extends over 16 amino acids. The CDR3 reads CASSWRPQGRANVLTF. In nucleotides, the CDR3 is TGTGCCAGCAGTTGGCGACCCCAGGGAAGAGCCAACGTCCTGACTTTC.

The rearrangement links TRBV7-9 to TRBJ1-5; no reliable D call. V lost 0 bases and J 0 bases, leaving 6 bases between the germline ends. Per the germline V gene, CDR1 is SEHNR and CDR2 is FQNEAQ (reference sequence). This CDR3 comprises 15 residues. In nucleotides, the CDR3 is TGTGCCAGCAGCTTAGCGGGAAGTAGCAATCAGCCCCAGCATTTT. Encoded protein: CASSLAGSSNQPQHF. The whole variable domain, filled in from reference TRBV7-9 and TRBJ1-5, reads DTGVSQNPRHKITKRGQNVTFRCDPISEHNRLYWYRQTLGQGPEFLTYFQNEAQLEKSRLLSDRFSAERPKGSFSTLEIQRTEQGDSAMYLCASSLAGSSNQPQHFGDGTRLSIL.

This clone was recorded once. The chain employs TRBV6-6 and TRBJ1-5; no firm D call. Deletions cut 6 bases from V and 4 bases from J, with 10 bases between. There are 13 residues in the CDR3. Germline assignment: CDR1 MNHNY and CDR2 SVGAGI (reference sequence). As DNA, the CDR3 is TGTGCCAGCAGGGCGGTATTTAATCAGCCCCAGCATTTT. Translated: CASRAVFNQPQHF.

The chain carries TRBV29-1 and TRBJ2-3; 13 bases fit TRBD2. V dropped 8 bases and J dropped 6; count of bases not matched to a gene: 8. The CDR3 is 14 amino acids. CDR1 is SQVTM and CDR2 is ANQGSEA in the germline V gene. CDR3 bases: TGCAGCTTCCTGACTAGCGGGAGGACGGATACGCAGTATTTT. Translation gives CSFLTSGRTDTQYF.

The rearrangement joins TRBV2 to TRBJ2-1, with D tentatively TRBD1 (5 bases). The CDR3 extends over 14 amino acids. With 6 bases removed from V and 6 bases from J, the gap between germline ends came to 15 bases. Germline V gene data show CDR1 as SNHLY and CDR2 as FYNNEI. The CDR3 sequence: CASRHPRRGNEQFF. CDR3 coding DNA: TGTGCCAGCAGACACCCAAGAAGGGGCAATGAGCAGTTCTTC. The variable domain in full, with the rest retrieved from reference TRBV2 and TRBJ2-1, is EPEVTQTPSHQVTQMGQEVILRCVPISNHLYFYWYRQILGQKVEFLVSFYNNEISEKSEIFDDQFSVERPDGSNFTLKIRSTKLEDSAMYFCASRHPRRGNEQFFGPGTRLTVL.

CDR3 sequence: CASSLPGLADNEQFF. Here the CDR3 DNA reads TGTGCCAGCAGCCTACCGGGACTAGCGGACAATGAGCAGTTCTTC. The rearrangement joins TRBV7-9 to TRBJ2-1; 11 bases agree with TRBD2. CDR3 length: 15 amino acids. Germline V gene lookup returns CDR1 SEHNR and CDR2 FQNEAQ (reference sequence). After removal of 5 bases from V and 5 bases from J, the junction contained 5 bases not matched to a gene. Looking up the rest from reference TRBV7-9 and TRBJ2-1 gives the full variable domain: DTGVSQNPRHKITKRGQNVTFRCDPISEHNRLYWYRQTLGQGPEFLTYFQNEAQLEKSRLLSDRFSAERPKGSFSTLEIQRTEQGDSAMYLCASSLPGLADNEQFFGPGTRLTVL.

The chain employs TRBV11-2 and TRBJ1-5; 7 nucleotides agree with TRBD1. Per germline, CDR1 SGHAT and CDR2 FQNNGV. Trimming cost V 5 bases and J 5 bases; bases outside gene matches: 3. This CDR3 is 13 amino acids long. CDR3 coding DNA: TGTGCCAGCAGCGCGGACAGGTATCAGCCCCAGCATTTT. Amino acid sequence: CASSADRYQPQHF.

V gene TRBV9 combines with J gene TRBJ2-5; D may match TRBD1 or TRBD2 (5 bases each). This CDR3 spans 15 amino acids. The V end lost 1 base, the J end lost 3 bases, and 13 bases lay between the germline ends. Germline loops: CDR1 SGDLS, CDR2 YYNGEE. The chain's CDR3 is CASSVTGTPKETQYF. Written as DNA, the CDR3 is TGTGCCAGCAGCGTAACCGGGACCCCAAAAGAGACCCAGTACTTC.

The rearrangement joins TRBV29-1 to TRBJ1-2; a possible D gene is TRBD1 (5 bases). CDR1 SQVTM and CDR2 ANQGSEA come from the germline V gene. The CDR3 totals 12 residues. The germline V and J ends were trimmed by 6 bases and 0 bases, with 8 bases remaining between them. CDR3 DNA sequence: TGCAGCGTGCAGGACACTAACTATGGCTACACCTTC. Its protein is CSVQDTNYGYTF.

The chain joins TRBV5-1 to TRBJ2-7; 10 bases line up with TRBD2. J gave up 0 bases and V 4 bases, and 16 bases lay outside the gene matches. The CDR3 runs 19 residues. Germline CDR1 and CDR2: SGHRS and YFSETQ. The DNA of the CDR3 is TGCGCCAGCAGCCCCGGCGGGGGCGGACTAGCGGTTAGCTCCTACGAGCAGTACTTC. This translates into CASSPGGGGLAVSSYEQYF.

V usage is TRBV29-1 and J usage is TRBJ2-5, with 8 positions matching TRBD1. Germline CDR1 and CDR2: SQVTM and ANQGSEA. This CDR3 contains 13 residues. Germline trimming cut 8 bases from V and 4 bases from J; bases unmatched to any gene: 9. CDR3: CSHSQGARETQYF. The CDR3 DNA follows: TGCAGCCACAGCCAGGGGGCTAGAGAGACCCAGTACTTC.

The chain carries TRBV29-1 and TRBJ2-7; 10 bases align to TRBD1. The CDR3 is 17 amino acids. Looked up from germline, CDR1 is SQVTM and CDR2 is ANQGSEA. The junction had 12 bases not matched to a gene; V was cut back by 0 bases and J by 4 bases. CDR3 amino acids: CSVEDRRGTGAGYEQYF. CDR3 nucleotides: TGCAGCGTTGAAGATCGTCGGGGGACAGGGGCTGGGTACGAGCAGTACTTC.

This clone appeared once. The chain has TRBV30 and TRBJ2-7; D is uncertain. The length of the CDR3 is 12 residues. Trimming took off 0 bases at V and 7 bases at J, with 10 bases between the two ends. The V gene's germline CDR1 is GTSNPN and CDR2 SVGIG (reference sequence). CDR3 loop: CAWSVNLGEQYF. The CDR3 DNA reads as TGTGCCTGGAGTGTAAATCTGGGTGAGCAGTACTTC.

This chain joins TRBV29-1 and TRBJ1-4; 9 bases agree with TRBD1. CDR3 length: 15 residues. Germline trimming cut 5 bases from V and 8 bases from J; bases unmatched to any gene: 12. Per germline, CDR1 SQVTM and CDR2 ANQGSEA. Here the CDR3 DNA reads TGCAGCGTTACAGAGGTCGGGACAGGGAAAGAAAAACTGTTTTTT. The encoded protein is CSVTEVGTGKEKLFF.

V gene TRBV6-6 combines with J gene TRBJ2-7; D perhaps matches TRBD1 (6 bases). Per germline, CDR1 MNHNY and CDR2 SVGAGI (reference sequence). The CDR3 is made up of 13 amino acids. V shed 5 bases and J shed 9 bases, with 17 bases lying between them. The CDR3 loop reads CASSIKGESAQYF. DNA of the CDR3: TGTGCCAGCAGTATCAAGGGGGAGTCTGCGCAGTACTTC.

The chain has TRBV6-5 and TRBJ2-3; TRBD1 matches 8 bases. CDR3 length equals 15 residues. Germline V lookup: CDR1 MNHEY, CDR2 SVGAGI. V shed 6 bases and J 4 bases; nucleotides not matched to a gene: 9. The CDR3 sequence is CASRKDRVKSDTQYF. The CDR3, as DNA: TGTGCCAGCAGAAAGGACAGGGTAAAGTCAGATACGCAGTATTTT.

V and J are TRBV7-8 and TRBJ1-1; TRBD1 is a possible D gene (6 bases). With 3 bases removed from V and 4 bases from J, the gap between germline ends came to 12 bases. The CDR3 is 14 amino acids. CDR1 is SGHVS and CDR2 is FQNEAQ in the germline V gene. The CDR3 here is CASSFNPQGTEAFF. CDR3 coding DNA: TGTGCCAGCAGCTTTAACCCACAGGGCACTGAAGCTTTCTTT.

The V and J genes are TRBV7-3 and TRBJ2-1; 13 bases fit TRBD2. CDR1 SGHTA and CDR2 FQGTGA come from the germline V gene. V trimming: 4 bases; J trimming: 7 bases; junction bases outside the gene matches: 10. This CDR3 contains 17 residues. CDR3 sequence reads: CASSSRGTSGEGNEQFF. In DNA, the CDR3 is TGTGCCAGCAGCTCCCGAGGGACTAGCGGGGAGGGAAATGAGCAGTTCTTC.

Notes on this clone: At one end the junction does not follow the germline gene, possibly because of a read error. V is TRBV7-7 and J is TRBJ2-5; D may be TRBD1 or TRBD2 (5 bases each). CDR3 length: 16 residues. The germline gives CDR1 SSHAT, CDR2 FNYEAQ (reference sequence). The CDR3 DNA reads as TGTGCTAGCAGCCCGGGGACGAGGGCCGGGTCAGAGACCCAGTACTTC. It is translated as CASSPGTRAGSETQYF.

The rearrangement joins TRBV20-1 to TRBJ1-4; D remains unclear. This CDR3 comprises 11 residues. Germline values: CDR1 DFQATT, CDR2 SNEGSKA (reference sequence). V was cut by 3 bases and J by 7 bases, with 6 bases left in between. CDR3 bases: TGCAGTGCTAGGAGATTTGAAAAACTGTTTTTT. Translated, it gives CSARRFEKLFF.